The sequence of this T cell receptor (beta chain) was determined in a study of T cell repertoires in cytomegalovirus infection. One entry per CDR3 protein results from TCRdb running MiXCR on the reads. The sample has roughly 720,000 distinct CDR3 sequences, roughly 35% seen once; the top ten hold roughly 2.8%. The CDR3 is made up of 12 amino acids. The germline V gene encodes CDR1 SGHTA and CDR2 FQGNSA. As regards this clonotype: What it binds is unknown. A read error may produce the germline difference seen at one junction end.

Notes on the study in general: People with CMV and the relevant HLA were identified by cumulative public TCR beta family frequency.

V usage is TRBV7-2 and J usage is TRBJ1-1; possible D gene TRBD1, 6 bases. This receptor was taken from a human donor in good health (CMV status not recorded). Some clones in this sample may be carry-over from other donors' samples. Source material: PBMCs. DNA for the CDR3: TGTGCCAGCAGCCTTAGGGGGACTGAAGATTTCTTT. Encoded protein: CASSLRGTEDFF.